In its sample, the clone carrying this TCR beta chain was seen many times. Its antigen is as yet unknown. Using RNA transcripts as the source, TCR beta CDR3 regions were amplified. Initially, a first-round RT-PCR of the TCR CDR3 employed the HTBI primer set. TCRdb called the multiplex PCR reads again in MiXCR, with one record for every CDR3 protein. The table lists around 300,000 distinct CDR3 sequences, approximately 12% of them singletons, with approximately 7.8% in the top ten. This sample was included in a study of T cells in Graves' hyperthyroidism and ophthalmopathy. Overall study context: Sampling of peripheral blood happened at initial diagnosis, prior to any treatment. Study conclusions and caveats: Most thyroid clonotypes expanded above 0.001 were also detected in blood. Ophthalmopathy and stable hyperthyroidism were told apart by a 13 V-J model.

V dropped 7 bases and J dropped 6; count of bases not matched to a gene: 9. The CDR3 is made up of 14 amino acids. Germline CDR1 and CDR2: SQVTM and ANQGSEA. The J gene is TRBJ2-1, the V gene TRBV29-1, with 10 bases matching TRBD1. The source of this sequence is a woman aged 25 to 45 with Graves' hyperthyroidism that later progressed to Graves' ophthalmopathy. The material sequenced was blood. For the CDR3, the DNA is TGCAGCGGCTCGACAGGGGGCTGGGTCAATGAGCAGTTCTTC. Protein product: CSGSTGGWVNEQFF.